Below are 31 T cell receptor beta chains sequenced from a single sample in a study of T cell responses to AZD1222 COVID-19 vaccine. Assay: immunoSEQ multiplex PCR; the TCRdb copy retains only in-frame clones and omits some. The sample has over 100,000 clones; around 81% are singletons. Sequences were derived from peripheral blood, sampled on day 0 of AZD1222 vaccination. The receptors here all came from an adult in good health.

This rearrangement joins TRBV2 to TRBJ1-3; D unclear. Trimming stripped 3 bases from V and 0 bases from J, with 6 bases between. Looked up from germline, CDR1 is SNHLY and CDR2 is FYNNEI. This CDR3 contains 14 residues. CDR3 in DNA: TGTGCCAGCAGTGATGCGATCTCTGGAAACACCATATATTTT. It translates to CASSDAISGNTIYF.

V gene TRBV10-3 combines with J gene TRBJ1-2, with D unresolved. Trimming stripped 2 bases from V and 7 bases from J, with 8 bases between. The V gene's germline CDR1 is ENHRY and CDR2 SYGVKD. The CDR3 runs to 12 residues. The CDR3, as DNA: TGTGCCATCAGTGAGCGGGTTATTGGCTACACCTTC. Translating gives CAISERVIGYTF.

This chain connects TRBV7-9 to TRBJ2-1; 7 bases line up with TRBD1. V lost 5 bases to trimming and J lost 9 bases; unmatched junction nucleotides: 7. Germline CDR1 SEHNR, CDR2 FQNEAQ (reference sequence). The CDR3 is 13 amino acids. The CDR3 loop is CASSALQGTEQFF. CDR3 DNA sequence: TGTGCCAGCAGCGCCTTACAGGGGACTGAGCAGTTCTTC.

V gene TRBV25-1 combines with J gene TRBJ1-2; weak D call: TRBD1 (6 bases). The germline V and J ends were trimmed by 1 base and 8 bases, with 17 bases remaining between them. This CDR3 contains 15 residues. CDR1 MGHDK and CDR2 SYGVNS come from the germline V gene. The CDR3 reads CASSELGGGREGYTF. In nucleotides, the CDR3 is TGTGCCAGCAGTGAATTAGGCGGGGGGCGCGAAGGCTACACCTTC.

This chain links TRBV24-1 with TRBJ1-2, with D perhaps TRBD1 (5 bases). Trimming cost V 7 bases and J 1 base, with 12 bases left between them. CDR1 is KGHDR, CDR2 SFDVKD, per germline. The CDR3 covers 14 residues. The CDR3 DNA is TGTGCCACCAGCCCAGGGTCCTTTAACTATGGCTACACCTTC. Amino acids: CATSPGSFNYGYTF.

This clone has a single count. The genes are TRBV6-5 and TRBJ1-3; 9 bases align to TRBD1. This CDR3 region has 16 residues. V was pared by 0 bases and J by 3 bases, with 3 bases of the junction left unmatched. Per germline, CDR1 MNHEY and CDR2 SVGAGI. The CDR3 loop is CASSYSGTGIGNTIYF. DNA of the CDR3: TGTGCCAGCAGTTACTCGGGGACAGGGATTGGAAACACCATATATTTT.

This clone was recorded only once. The chain employs TRBV3-1 (or the pseudogene TRBV3-2) and TRBJ2-7; D is undetermined. Germline V CDR1 and CDR2: LGHDT, YNNKEL (reference sequence). V lost 0 bases to trimming and J lost 5 bases, with 11 bases between them. The CDR3 covers 14 residues. CDR3 sequence reads: CASSQDRVRDEQYF. CDR3 DNA: TGTGCCAGCAGCCAAGATCGGGTACGCGACGAGCAGTACTTC.

CDR3 protein: CASSQDHGQGRQETQYF. The CDR3 region has the DNA TGTGCCAGCAGCCAAGATCATGGGCAGGGACGCCAAGAGACCCAGTACTTC. The genes are TRBV4-2 and TRBJ2-5, with D possibly being TRBD1 or TRBD2 (5 bases each). The germline V and J ends were trimmed by 0 bases and 1 base, with 15 bases remaining between them. Germline values: CDR1 LGHNA, CDR2 YNFKEQ. The CDR3 covers 17 residues.

The chain couples TRBV7-9 to TRBJ1-1; D uncertain. CDR3 length equals 13 residues. V shed 4 bases and J shed 6 bases, with 12 bases lying between them. Germline loops: CDR1 SEHNR, CDR2 FQNEAQ (reference sequence). The CDR3, as DNA: TGTGCCAGCAGCTCGCCTAGTAGGTCTGAAGCTTTCTTT. Protein sequence: CASSSPSRSEAFF.

The chain is built from TRBV7-9 and TRBJ2-3; D uncertain. The ends were cut back, 4 bases at V and 1 base at J, with 9 bases in the middle. CDR1 is SEHNR and CDR2 is FQNEAQ in the germline V gene (reference sequence). The CDR3 sequence is 14 residues long. The CDR3 protein is CASSSARGTDTQYF. CDR3 nucleotides: TGTGCCAGCAGCTCAGCCCGAGGCACAGATACGCAGTATTTT.

The chain carries TRBV28 and TRBJ1-5, with 7 bases identical to TRBD1. The CDR3 is 17 amino acids. Germline CDR1 MDHEN, CDR2 SYDVKM. J was trimmed by 0 bases and V by 7 bases; bases with no gene match: 12. CDR3: CASNKDRSGYSNQPQHF. The CDR3 DNA is TGTGCCAGCAATAAGGACAGGAGCGGGTATAGCAATCAGCCCCAGCATTTT.

This chain connects TRBV14 to TRBJ1-1, with D perhaps TRBD1 (6 bases). The CDR3 is made up of 14 amino acids. Trimming pared 5 bases from V and 4 bases from J, leaving 14 bases between. CDR1 is SGHDN and CDR2 is FVKESK in the germline V gene. The CDR3 DNA reads TGTGCCAGCAGCTCAACAGGGCGAAGCACTGAAGCTTTCTTT. It yields the protein CASSSTGRSTEAFF.

This clone was found once. V usage is TRBV12-5 and J usage is TRBJ1-6, with a possible D match to TRBD1 (5 bases). The germline V gene has CDR1 LGHNT and CDR2 FRNRAP. The CDR3 runs to 15 residues. V was pared by 1 base and J by 13 bases, with 17 bases between. The CDR3 loop reads CASGLDAGPGNPLHF. CDR3 sequence (DNA): TGTGCTAGTGGTTTGGATGCGGGGCCCGGCAATCCCCTCCACTTT.

The chain has TRBV28 and TRBJ1-4, with TRBD1 matching over 11 bases. The CDR3 runs to 15 residues. The V gene end was trimmed by 7 bases and the J gene end by 7 bases; junction bases not matched to a gene: 8. Looked up from germline, CDR1 is MDHEN and CDR2 is SYDVKM. The CDR3 loop is CASTLSGTGGEKLFF. In DNA, the CDR3 is TGTGCCAGCACCCTTAGTGGGACAGGGGGTGAAAAACTGTTTTTT.

The chain carries TRBV10-3 and TRBJ2-7; TRBD1 agrees at 10 bases. V shed 5 bases and J 0 bases; nucleotides not matched to a gene: 4. CDR3 length: 15 amino acids. Germline CDR1 ENHRY, CDR2 SYGVKD. The CDR3 DNA reads TGTGCCATCAGTCGACAGGGGGCGCGCTCCTACGAGCAGTACTTC. This translates into CAISRQGARSYEQYF.

The chain recombines TRBV19 with TRBJ1-3; D possibly corresponds to TRBD1 (5 bases). This CDR3 contains 18 residues. CDR1 LNHDA and CDR2 SQIVND come from the germline V gene (reference sequence). Trimming cost V 5 bases and J 0 bases, with 20 bases left between them. CDR3: CASSRVQGRMSSGNTIYF. CDR3 DNA sequence: TGTGCCAGTAGTCGAGTCCAGGGACGGATGAGCTCTGGAAACACCATATATTTT. Based on the CDR3 plus reference TRBV19 and TRBJ1-3, the full variable domain is DGGITQSPKYLFRKEGQNVTLSCEQNLNHDAMYWYRQDPGQGLRLIYYSQIVNDFQKGDIAEGYSVSREKKESFPLTVTSAQKNPTAFYLCASSRVQGRMSSGNTIYFGEGSWLTVV.

This clone was seen a single time. The chain joins TRBV9 to TRBJ2-4, with a tentative D call TRBD1 (7 bases). The CDR3 has 14 residues. CDR1 and CDR2 from the germline V gene are SGDLS and YYNGEE. Trimming shortened V by 3 bases and J by 9 bases, and 16 bases separated the two germline ends. The CDR3 region is CASSGRAGGGIQYF. In nucleotides, the CDR3 is TGTGCCAGCAGCGGGCGGGCAGGGGGAGGCATTCAGTACTTC.

The chain joins TRBV6-5 to TRBJ1-4; 9 bases agree with TRBD1. CDR3 length: 13 residues. Germline loops: CDR1 MNHEY, CDR2 SVGAGI. The ends lost 7 bases at V and 8 bases at J; junction bases unmatched: 5. The CDR3 region is CASNGQGSEKLFF. The CDR3, as DNA: TGTGCCAGCAATGGACAGGGGTCGGAAAAACTGTTTTTT.

This clone showed up just once. The chain recombines TRBV6-5 with TRBJ2-7; weak D call: TRBD2 (6 bases). Germline CDR1 MNHEY, CDR2 SVGAGI. The CDR3 is made up of 12 amino acids. Between the trimmed V and J ends, which lost 8 bases and 4 bases, there was a span of 12 bases. The CDR3 loop reads CASSGSRYEQYF. In nucleotides, the CDR3 is TGTGCCAGCTCCGGGAGTAGGTACGAGCAGTACTTC.

The chain has TRBV2 and TRBJ2-1; 10 bases line up with TRBD2. The trim removed 9 bases at V and 6 bases at J, leaving 14 bases unmatched. Germline CDR1 and CDR2: SNHLY and FYNNEI. The CDR3 is 16 amino acids. The CDR3 DNA reads TGTGCCAGAGGGAAATCTAGCGGGAGTGTTGGCAATGAGCAGTTCTTC. Translated, it gives CARGKSSGSVGNEQFF.

This clone came up once. The rearrangement links TRBV19 to TRBJ2-7; 9 bases are shared with TRBD1. CDR3 length: 15 amino acids. In germline, CDR1 is LNHDA, CDR2 SQIVND (reference sequence). The ends lost 3 bases at V and 2 bases at J; junction bases unmatched: 5. DNA of the CDR3: TGTGCCAGTAGTATCCGACAGGGGGTCCCCTACGAGCAGTACTTC. The encoded protein is CASSIRQGVPYEQYF.

The chain links TRBV28 to TRBJ2-7; D may be TRBD1 or TRBD2 (6 bases each). Between the trimmed V and J ends, which lost 7 bases and 2 bases, there was a span of 18 bases. The CDR3 sequence is 15 residues long. In germline, CDR1 is MDHEN, CDR2 SYDVKM. In DNA, the CDR3 is TGTGCCAGCACCACCGGGGGCGCCCTCCCCTACGAGCAGTACTTC. Residues: CASTTGGALPYEQYF.

This clone appeared a few times. The chain carries TRBV27 and TRBJ1-2; 7 bases map to TRBD1. Germline assignment: CDR1 MNHEY and CDR2 SMNVEV (reference sequence). J was trimmed by 0 bases and V by 3 bases; bases with no gene match: 10. CDR3 size: 17 residues. The CDR3 DNA reads as TGTGCCAGCAGTTTCACGGGACAGACAGGAGCTAACTATGGCTACACCTTC. Residues: CASSFTGQTGANYGYTF.

V usage is TRBV6-6 and J usage is TRBJ1-1; D unclear. The germline gives CDR1 MNHNY, CDR2 SVGAGI (reference sequence). The CDR3 length is 14 residues. V was cut by 5 bases and J by 4 bases, with 14 bases left in between. CDR3 protein: CASSLPKGTTEAFF. The CDR3 DNA is TGTGCCAGCAGTCTTCCAAAGGGAACCACTGAAGCTTTCTTT.

The V and J genes are TRBV19 and TRBJ2-1; perhaps TRBD1 as D (6 bases). Trimming took 3 bases from V and 3 from J, leaving 15 bases between them. The germline V gene has CDR1 LNHDA and CDR2 SQIVND (reference sequence). This CDR3 has 16 residues. The CDR3 DNA is TGTGCCAGTAGTATCTTCGCAGGGGACAACTACAATGAGCAGTTCTTC. Translated, it gives CASSIFAGDNYNEQFF.

The genes are TRBV25-1 and TRBJ2-1; D not resolved. The CDR3 covers 15 residues. V lost 5 bases and J 0 bases, leaving 11 bases between the germline ends. CDR1 and CDR2 (germline): MGHDK, SYGVNS. The CDR3 coding sequence is TGTGCCAGCAGTACGGGCGCAAGCTCCTACAATGAGCAGTTCTTC. It is translated as CASSTGASSYNEQFF.

This rearrangement joins TRBV19 to TRBJ1-5; 12 bases align to TRBD1. The germline V gene has CDR1 LNHDA and CDR2 SQIVND (reference sequence). V shed 4 bases and J 6 bases; nucleotides not matched to a gene: 22. The length of the CDR3 is 21 residues. CDR3 nucleotides: TGTGCCAGTAGTACAACCTTACCGGGACAGGGGGCCCTCTGGTTCGTTCAGCCCCAGCATTTT. It translates to CASSTTLPGQGALWFVQPQHF.

The CDR3 here is CASSLSLASGSTDTQYF. CDR3 bases: TGTGCCAGCAGCCTCTCTCTAGCTAGCGGTAGCACAGATACGCAGTATTTT. The chain recombines TRBV7-3 with TRBJ2-3; 7 nucleotides match TRBD2. This CDR3 is built from 17 residues. Per the germline V gene, CDR1 is SGHTA and CDR2 is FQGTGA. V shed 5 bases, J shed 0 bases, and the junction held 11 bases outside the gene matches.

The chain has TRBV3-1 (or the pseudogene TRBV3-2) and TRBJ1-1; TRBD1 matches 8 bases. Per the germline V gene, CDR1 is LGHDT and CDR2 is YNNKEL (reference sequence). This CDR3 has 16 residues. Trimming took 7 bases from V and 3 from J; bases not matched to a gene: 13. DNA for the CDR3: TGTGCCAGCAAGAAAGGCAGGGGGCTTTTAGACACTGAAGCTTTCTTT. Protein product: CASKKGRGLLDTEAFF.

The chain uses TRBV7-2 and TRBJ2-7; TRBD2 might be the D (5 bases). The CDR3 has 15 residues. Looked up from germline, CDR1 is SGHTA and CDR2 is FQGNSA. With 1 base removed from V and 3 bases from J, the gap between germline ends came to 13 bases. Here the CDR3 DNA reads TGTGCCAGCAGCTTAGGCGGGCGCAGCCTCTACGAGCAGTACTTC. It encodes CASSLGGRSLYEQYF. Using reference TRBV7-2 and TRBJ2-7 for the parts outside the CDR3, the full variable domain is GAGVSQSPSNKVTEKGKDVELRCDPISGHTALYWYRQSLGQGLEFLIYFQGNSAPDKSGLPSDRFSAERTGGSVSTLTIQRTQQEDSAVYLCASSLGGRSLYEQYFGPGTRLTVT.

This clone has just one count. The chain is built from TRBV4-2 and TRBJ2-1; D unresolved. The ends were cut back, 1 base at V and 1 base at J, with 8 bases in the middle. The germline V gene has CDR1 LGHNA and CDR2 YNFKEQ. This CDR3 has 15 amino acids. Written as DNA, the CDR3 is TGTGCCAGCAGCCAAGCTAAATGGTCCTACAATGAGCAGTTCTTC. This sequence encodes CASSQAKWSYNEQFF.